The clone carrying this TCR beta chain was seen just once. These data belong to a study of blood T cell repertoires in COVID-19. Turning to the study itself: The study drew acute and convalescent COVID-19 samples from the United States, Italy and Spain. PBMCs, B-cell-depleted T cells, or T cells were the source of the cDNA or gDNA that made up the material.

The CDR3 totals 13 residues. Germline trimming cut 6 bases from V and 8 bases from J; bases unmatched to any gene: 9. In the authors' methods: Reference gene primer amplification gave estimated nucleated cell counts. Using immunoSEQ multiplex PCR, the repertoire was profiled, and TCRdb retains in-frame clones only, with some absent. V and J calls and clone size are as listed in that table; D and trimming were resolved from the DNA. The repertoire includes 150,000 to 200,000 clones, about 80% of them detected once, and around 8% sits in the top ten. Input material: peripheral blood. The V call is TRBV12-3 or TRBV12-4, the J call TRBJ1-2, with 7 nucleotides matching TRBD1. This TCR was recovered from a woman in her 70s with acute or convalescent COVID-19. The CDR3 DNA reads TGTGCCAGCAGGAACAGGGGATCTGGGGGCTACACCTTC. It yields the protein CASRNRGSGGYTF.